This T cell receptor (beta chain) originates from a study of blood T cell repertoires in COVID-19. The data were produced by immunoSEQ multiplex PCR, yet TCRdb's version contains in-frame clones alone and is incomplete. The sample shows under 40,000 clones, less than 90% of them seen only once. This clone was counted a few times. The TCR originated in a woman older than 75 with active or convalescent COVID-19. Sequencing was performed on peripheral blood.

DNA of the CDR3: TGTGCCAGCAGTTTAAGGCGGGACAATCAGCCCCAGCATTTT. Its translation: CASSLRRDNQPQHF. The rearrangement uses TRBV27 and TRBJ1-5; D is unclear. The CDR3 runs 14 residues. V lost 2 bases to trimming and J lost 3 bases, with 8 bases between them. Looked up from germline, CDR1 is MNHEY and CDR2 is SMNVEV (reference sequence).